This T cell receptor (beta chain) was sequenced for a study of technical replicates of blood from a handful of donors (dated by TCRdb to 2016 to 2017). The library was produced with the immunoSEQ multiplex PCR assay. Drawn from immuneACCESS, this table holds only the in-frame rearrangements with V and J called that TCRdb kept. Clones are partly lost; checked studies trace under half to an unresolved V gene and leave the rest unexplained. This sample has roughly 72,000 clones in its table, and 85% to 95% of those were observed once. Around 0.38% of the sample lies in the top ten. Inclusive of the bounding cysteine and phenylalanine, the CDR3 is 13 residues long. Just the 39-base CDR3 DNA is kept, in frame starting at base 1. V lost 4 bases and J lost 10 bases; the stretch between them is 14 bases long. The CDR1 and CDR2 encoded by the germline V gene (reference sequence) are MNHEY and SMNVEV. Note on this clone: The antigen this receptor binds is unknown. Base qualities are not at hand, and no much larger clone is one base apart.

The sequence is built from TRBV27 and TRBJ2-1, and perhaps TRBD2 as D gene, on 5 matching bases. The specimen was T cells isolated from PBMCs. This sequence originates from a human donor in good health. This receptor has the CDR3 CASSSTNQREQFF. The DNA reads TGTGCCAGCAGTTCGACTAACCAGAGGGAGCAGTTCTTC.